This T cell receptor beta chain derives from a study of PD-L1 blockade in urothelial cancer. Points from the study as a whole: Tumor-associated clones in blood expanded more at 3 weeks in durable-benefit patients.

Losses at the gene ends were 0 bases for V and 7 bases for J; bases not matched to a gene: 16. The V gene's germline CDR1 is SGHDN and CDR2 FVKESK. The CDR3 has 18 residues. Data came from immunoSEQ multiplex PCR; TCRdb stores just in-frame clones and leaves some out. The table lists about 22,000 clones, approximately 89% of them singletons. Time point specified: peripheral blood 6 weeks after treatment start. Note on this clone: The antigen remains undetermined.

Sequencing used PBMCs, obtained around atezolizumab (anti-PD-L1) treatment. V gene TRBV14 combines with J gene TRBJ2-7; 9 bases are shared with TRBD2. The clonotype was recovered from a woman aged 60-70 years with urothelial cancer. The CDR3 nucleotides read TGTGCCAGCAGCCAAGACCTCCGTCGCGGGAGGGCCCTTGGTGAGCAGTACTTC. Its protein product is CASSQDLRRGRALGEQYF.